There are a few counts of the clone carrying this T cell receptor beta chain. Its target is unknown. Each of the donors was a healthy bone marrow donor. Per the germline V gene, CDR1 is SGHNT and CDR2 is YENEEA. The CDR3 has 13 residues. The junction had 5 bases not matched to a gene; V was cut back by 5 bases and J by 5 bases. The study ran its PCR with 60 Vbeta and 13 Jbeta primers. Clones were sequenced by immunoSEQ multiplex PCR, and TCRdb holds only the in-frame ones, with some missing. The data show approximately 170,000 clones, under 85% seen once. This entry belongs to a study of cytomegalovirus exposure and HLA in healthy donors. Study-wide results and limits: The study labeled about 160 TCR beta chains cytomegalovirus-associated. Previously analyzed data showed that most TCR beta V segments were productive at a frequency of about 87% or about 30%.

The V and J genes are TRBV11-3 and TRBJ1-1, with 7 bases matching TRBD1. Sequencing was performed on PBMCs. This clonotype was sampled from a female donor in good health and CMV-seronegative. In DNA, the CDR3 is TGTGCCAGCAGCCGGACAGGCGGTACTGAAGCTTTCTTT. Amino acid sequence: CASSRTGGTEAFF.